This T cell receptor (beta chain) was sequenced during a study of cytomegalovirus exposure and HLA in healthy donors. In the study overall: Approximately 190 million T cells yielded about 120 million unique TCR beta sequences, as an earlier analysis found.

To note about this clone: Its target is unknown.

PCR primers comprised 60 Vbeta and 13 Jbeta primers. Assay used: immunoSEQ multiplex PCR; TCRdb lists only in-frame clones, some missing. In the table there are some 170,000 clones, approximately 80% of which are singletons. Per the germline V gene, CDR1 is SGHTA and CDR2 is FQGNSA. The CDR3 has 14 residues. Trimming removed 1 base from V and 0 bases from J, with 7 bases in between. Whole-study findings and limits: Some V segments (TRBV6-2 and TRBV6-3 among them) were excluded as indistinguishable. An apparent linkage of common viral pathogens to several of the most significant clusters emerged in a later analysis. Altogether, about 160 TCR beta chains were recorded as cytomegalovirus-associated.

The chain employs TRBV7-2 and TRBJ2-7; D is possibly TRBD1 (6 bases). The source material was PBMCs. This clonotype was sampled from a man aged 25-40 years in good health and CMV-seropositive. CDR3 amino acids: CASSLGTVSYEQYF. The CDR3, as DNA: TGTGCCAGCAGCTTAGGGACAGTCTCCTACGAGCAGTACTTC.